The 10 T cell receptor beta chains presented below share a single source sample, sequenced in a study of CD4 T cells in relation to SARS-CoV-2 and coronaviruses. Unexposed donor CD4+ T cells date from about 2011-2018, before the COVID-19 pandemic. Sequencing used immunoSEQ multiplex PCR; TCRdb keeps in-frame clones, though not all of them. The table includes about 60,000 clones, about 95% detected once. The sequencing input was naive CD4+ T cells from PBMCs. The sample's subset: naive CD4+ T cells isolated by negative enrichment. All receptors derive from a human donor in good health.

This rearrangement joins TRBV9 to TRBJ2-1; unclear D gene. This CDR3 comprises 13 residues. Trimming stripped 0 bases from V and 5 bases from J, with 6 bases between. Germline-derived CDR1 and CDR2 are SGDLS and YYNGEE. The CDR3 DNA reads as TGTGCCAGCAGCGTAGTAGCCAACAATGAGCAGTTCTTC. It specifies CASSVVANNEQFF.

The V call is TRBV20-1, the J call TRBJ2-7; TRBD2 aligns across 13 bases. This CDR3 is 16 amino acids long. The germline gives CDR1 DFQATT, CDR2 SNEGSKA (reference sequence). V was pared by 3 bases and J by 2 bases, with 7 bases of the junction left unmatched. This chain's CDR3 is CSASLPTSGRAYEQYF. CDR3 DNA sequence: TGCAGTGCTAGTCTCCCCACTAGCGGGAGGGCCTACGAGCAGTACTTC.

The gene calls are TRBV28 and TRBJ2-7, with a tentative D call TRBD2 (6 bases). The CDR3 extends over 15 amino acids. The V end was cut by 4 bases, the J end by 2 bases, with 15 bases between. Germline V gives CDR1 MDHEN, CDR2 SYDVKM. The CDR3 here is CASSSVAGLTYEQYF. The CDR3 nucleotides read TGTGCCAGCAGTTCCGTGGCGGGGTTGACCTACGAGCAGTACTTC.

This clone was recorded only once. V gene TRBV19 combines with J gene TRBJ2-7; 7 bases fit TRBD2. The CDR3 consists of 12 residues. V trimming: 8 bases; J trimming: 2 bases; junction bases outside the gene matches: 3. The germline V gene has CDR1 LNHDA and CDR2 SQIVND (reference sequence). The CDR3 spells CASSGTTYEQYF. In nucleotides, the CDR3 is TGTGCCAGTTCTGGGACTACCTACGAGCAGTACTTC.

This clone was observed a handful of times. The rearrangement uses TRBV5-8 and TRBJ2-2; D is unclear. The V and J ends lost 5 bases and 7 bases respectively, with 9 bases between them. The germline gives CDR1 SGHTS, CDR2 YDEGEE. The CDR3 is 12 amino acids. DNA for the CDR3: TGTGCCAGCAGAAGTTATGTCGGGGAGCTGTTTTTT. This gives the protein CASRSYVGELFF.

The rearrangement links TRBV12-3 or TRBV12-4 to TRBJ2-1; 7 bases fit TRBD1. This CDR3 is 13 amino acids long. The V segment lost 4 bases and the J segment 9 bases; nucleotides outside the gene matches: 6. The CDR3 here is CASSSPTGTEQFF. CDR3 sequence (DNA): TGTGCCAGCAGTTCCCCGACAGGGACTGAGCAGTTCTTC.

V usage is TRBV19 and J usage is TRBJ1-4; 10 nucleotides line up with TRBD1. The germline gives CDR1 LNHDA, CDR2 SQIVND (reference sequence). The V segment lost 6 bases and the J segment 7 bases; nucleotides outside the gene matches: 5. The CDR3 is made up of 14 amino acids. The CDR3 loop reads CASRTGDRGEKLFF. The CDR3 nucleotides are TGTGCCAGTAGGACAGGGGACAGGGGTGAAAAACTGTTTTTT.

V usage is TRBV11-2 and J usage is TRBJ1-1, with a possible D match to TRBD1 (6 bases). Germline V gene sequence: CDR1 SGHAT, CDR2 FQNNGV. The CDR3 sequence is 15 residues long. The V end was cut by 4 bases, the J end by 3 bases, with 15 bases between. DNA for the CDR3: TGTGCCAGCAGCTACGGACAGCGACGGGACACTGAAGCTTTCTTT. Residues: CASSYGQRRDTEAFF.

This chain links TRBV7-8 with TRBJ1-3; TRBD1 aligns across 9 bases. V gave up 5 bases and J gave up 4 bases; unmatched junction bases: 6. This CDR3 is 15 amino acids long. Germline V gives CDR1 SGHVS, CDR2 FQNEAQ. The CDR3 DNA sequence: TGTGCCAGCAGCCCGAGACAGGGGGGAGGAAACACCATATATTTT. This codes for CASSPRQGGGNTIYF. Together with reference TRBV7-8 and TRBJ1-3, the CDR3 gives the full variable domain: GAGVSQSPRYKVAKRGQDVALRCDPISGHVSLFWYQQALGQGPEFLTYFQNEAQLDKSGLPSDRFFAERPEGSVSTLKIQRTQQEDSAVYLCASSPRQGGGNTIYFGEGSWLTVV.

The gene calls are TRBV7-9 and TRBJ1-1, with D uncertain. Between the trimmed V and J ends, which lost 6 bases and 5 bases, there was a span of 13 bases. The CDR3 totals 13 residues. Germline-derived CDR1 and CDR2 are SEHNR and FQNEAQ (reference sequence). DNA for the CDR3: TGTGCCAGCAGATTGATGAGTTCGACTGAAGCTTTCTTT. It translates to CASRLMSSTEAFF. The full variable domain, its missing parts supplied by reference TRBV7-9 and TRBJ1-1, is DTGVSQNPRHKITKRGQNVTFRCDPISEHNRLYWYRQTLGQGPEFLTYFQNEAQLEKSRLLSDRFSAERPKGSFSTLEIQRTEQGDSAMYLCASRLMSSTEAFFGQGTRLTVV.